A single sample gave rise to the 7 T cell receptor beta chains below, sequenced in a study of cytomegalovirus exposure and HLA in healthy donors. The PCR was carried out with 60 Vbeta primers and 13 Jbeta primers. Profiled with immunoSEQ multiplex PCR; TCRdb holds only in-frame clones, not every one. Among about 110,000 clones, under 85% were seen once, and the ten largest hold 6.5% to 8.5%. Sample: PBMCs. These receptors were collected from a woman between 45 and 60 years old in good health and CMV-seropositive.

V gene TRBV5-4 combines with J gene TRBJ2-7; weak D call: TRBD2 (6 bases). Trimming took 4 bases from V and 5 from J, leaving 13 bases between them. The CDR3 is made up of 13 amino acids. Germline loops: CDR1 SGHNT, CDR2 YYREEE (reference sequence). The chain's CDR3 is CASSGDSFNEQYF. CDR3 nucleotides: TGTGCCAGCAGCGGGGACTCCTTCAACGAGCAGTACTTC.

The CDR3 sequence: CASSFGGGAGFTGELFF. The CDR3, as DNA: TGTGCCAGCAGCTTCGGTGGGGGAGCGGGATTCACCGGGGAGCTGTTTTTT. This rearrangement joins TRBV7-2 to TRBJ2-2; 7 nucleotides line up with TRBD2. Germline V CDR1 and CDR2: SGHTA, FQGNSA. The CDR3 is made up of 17 amino acids. J gave up 4 bases and V 3 bases, and 11 bases lay outside the gene matches.

This chain uses TRBV6-5 with TRBJ1-5; no firm D call. CDR1 is MNHEY and CDR2 is SVGAGI in the germline V gene. V dropped 5 bases and J dropped 0 bases, with 11 bases sitting between them. There are 15 residues in the CDR3. DNA of the CDR3: TGTGCCAGCAGTATCCGCCAGTCTAGCAATCAGCCCCAGCATTTT. Its translation: CASSIRQSSNQPQHF.

This chain connects TRBV6-6 to TRBJ2-7; tentative D call: TRBD2 (5 bases). V lost 7 bases and J 5 bases, leaving 21 bases between the germline ends. The CDR3 totals 15 residues. CDR1 and CDR2 from the germline V gene are MNHNY and SVGAGI (reference sequence). The CDR3 reads CASTLTRASHDEQYF. As DNA, the CDR3 is TGTGCCAGCACCCTTACGAGGGCTAGTCATGACGAGCAGTACTTC.

This clone was seen once. J is TRBJ2-5 and V is TRBV5-5; D is possibly TRBD2 (7 bases). Germline CDR1 SGHKS, CDR2 YYEKEE (reference sequence). CDR3 size: 15 residues. The V end lost 4 bases, the J end lost 11 bases, and 24 bases lay between the germline ends. CDR3 region: CASSPRAGALLEQYF. The CDR3 nucleotides are TGTGCCAGCAGCCCCAGGGCGGGGGCCCTCCTGGAGCAGTACTTC. Together with reference TRBV5-5 and TRBJ2-5, the CDR3 gives the full variable domain: DAGVTQSPTHLIKTRGQQVTLRCSPISGHKSVSWYQQVLGQGPQFIFQYYEKEERGRGNFPDRFSARQFPNYSSELNVNALLLGDSALYLCASSPRAGALLEQYFGPGTRLLVL.

This chain joins TRBV11-2 and TRBJ2-7, with D uncertain. The length of the CDR3 is 12 residues. V lost 0 bases and J 2 bases, leaving 2 bases between the germline ends. Germline loops: CDR1 SGHAT, CDR2 FQNNGV. CDR3 residues: CASSLDTYEQYF. The CDR3 DNA sequence: TGTGCCAGCAGCTTAGATACCTACGAGCAGTACTTC.

The J gene is TRBJ2-1, the V gene TRBV6-1; the match to TRBD1 covers 9 bases. Germline-derived CDR1 and CDR2 are MNHNS and SASEGT. V lost 4 bases to trimming and J lost 2 bases; unmatched junction nucleotides: 15. CDR3 size: 19 residues. The CDR3 DNA follows: TGTGCCAGCAGTGTGGGACAGGGTCTGCTGCGGAGCGCCTACAATGAGCAGTTCTTC. The encoded protein is CASSVGQGLLRSAYNEQFF.